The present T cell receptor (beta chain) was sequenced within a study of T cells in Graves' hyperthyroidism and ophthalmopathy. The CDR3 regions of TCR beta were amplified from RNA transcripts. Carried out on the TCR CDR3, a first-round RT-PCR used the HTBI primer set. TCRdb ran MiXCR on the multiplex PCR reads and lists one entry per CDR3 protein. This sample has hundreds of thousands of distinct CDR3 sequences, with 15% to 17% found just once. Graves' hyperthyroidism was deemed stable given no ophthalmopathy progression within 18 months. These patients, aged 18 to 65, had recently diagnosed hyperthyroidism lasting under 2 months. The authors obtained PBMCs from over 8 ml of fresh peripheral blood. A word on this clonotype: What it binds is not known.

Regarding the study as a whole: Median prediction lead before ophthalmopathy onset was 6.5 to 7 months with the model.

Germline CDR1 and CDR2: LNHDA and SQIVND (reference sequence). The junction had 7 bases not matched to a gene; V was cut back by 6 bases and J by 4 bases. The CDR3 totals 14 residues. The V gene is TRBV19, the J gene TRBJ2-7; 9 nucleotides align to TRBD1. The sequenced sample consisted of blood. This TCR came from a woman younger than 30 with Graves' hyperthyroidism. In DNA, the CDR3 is TGTGCCAGTAGCAGACAGGGGGACTTTTACGAGCAGTACTTC. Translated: CASSRQGDFYEQYF.